This TCR beta chain was sequenced during a study of T cells in Graves' hyperthyroidism and ophthalmopathy. Looking at the study overall: Peripheral blood was secured at the point of initial diagnosis, before any treatment.

What was amplified from RNA transcripts were TCR beta CDR3 regions. Primed by the HTBI set, a first-round RT-PCR was run on the TCR CDR3. A single record per CDR3 protein comes from TCRdb applying MiXCR to the multiplex PCR reads. The sample lists around 400,000 distinct CDR3 sequences, approximately 13% occurring once. This clonotype showed up many times. A much larger clone sits a single nucleotide away, making a read error possible. The germline V gene has CDR1 MDHEN and CDR2 SYDVKM. The CDR3 is made up of 16 amino acids. Exclusion of a patient resulted from uncontrolled infection, other autoimmune disease, pregnancy or lactation.

This clonotype was obtained from a woman between 18 and 30 years old with Graves' hyperthyroidism. The rearrangement links TRBV28 to TRBJ1-5, with D tentatively TRBD1 (6 bases). The sequenced sample was blood. CDR3 in amino acids: CTSSRGRGWSNQPQHF. DNA for the CDR3: TGTACCAGCAGCCGGGGGCGGGGTTGGAGCAATCAGCCCCAGCATTTT.